This T cell receptor beta chain was sequenced for a study of post-analysis software for immune sequencing data. Study conclusions and caveats: Diversity measured as normalized Chao1 was significantly lower in multiple sclerosis patients than in controls. The authors found that F measure strongly co-clustered same-batch samples.

The library was made from cDNA and included unique molecular identifiers. TCRdb reprocessed the PCR reads with MiXCR, giving one entry per CDR3 protein. The sample holds fewer than 850,000 distinct CDR3 sequences, just under 30% seen once. About this clonotype itself: Its antigen is not known.

The TCR comes from a girl aged 10-17 years with multiple sclerosis. Sequencing was performed on blood.

The CDR3 spells CASSPDSPNNSPLHF. Written as DNA, the CDR3 is TGCGCCAGCAGCCCGGACAGCCCGAACAATTCACCCCTCCACTTT. The chain recombines TRBV5-1 with TRBJ1-6; D perhaps matches TRBD1 (6 bases). Germline CDR1 and CDR2: SGHRS and YFSETQ. V was pared by 4 bases and J by 7 bases, with 15 bases between. CDR3 length: 15 residues. Full variable domain (missing parts from reference TRBV5-1 and TRBJ1-6): KAGVTQTPRYLIKTRGQQVTLSCSPISGHRSVSWYQQTPGQGLQFLFEYFSETQRNKGNFPGRFSGRQFSNSRSEMNVSTLELGDSALYLCASSPDSPNNSPLHFGNGTRLTVT.